This record covers a single TCR beta chain. Its cognate antigen is unknown. This sample is part of a study of cytomegalovirus exposure and HLA in healthy donors. As for the study in general: Findings of an earlier analysis included 110 million or so unique TCR beta sequences from roughly 200 million T cells. Study-wide findings and caveats: Listed as cytomegalovirus-associated were 170 or so TCR beta chains. Further analysis was carried out later, and it showed several of the most significant clusters appearing linked to common viral pathogens.

V was clipped by 1 base and J by 10 bases; unmatched bases: 5. The CDR3 loop spans 14 amino acids. Germline V lookup: CDR1 SGHRS, CDR2 YFSETQ. With 60 Vbeta and 13 Jbeta primers, the PCR was carried out. Measured with immunoSEQ multiplex PCR; TCRdb has only the in-frame clones, and not every one. Of about 160,000 clones in the sample, roughly 80% were seen once. The V call is TRBV5-1, the J call TRBJ1-6; 7 nucleotides agree with TRBD1. The sample consisted of PBMCs. The sequence was collected from a male donor in good health and CMV-seropositive. The CDR3 DNA is TGCGCCAGCAGCTTGACGCAGGGGGACTCACCCCTCCACTTT. Translated: CASSLTQGDSPLHF. The complete variable domain, with remaining parts taken from reference TRBV5-1 and TRBJ1-6, reads KAGVTQTPRYLIKTRGQQVTLSCSPISGHRSVSWYQQTPGQGLQFLFEYFSETQRNKGNFPGRFSGRQFSNSRSEMNVSTLELGDSALYLCASSLTQGDSPLHFGNGTRLTVT.